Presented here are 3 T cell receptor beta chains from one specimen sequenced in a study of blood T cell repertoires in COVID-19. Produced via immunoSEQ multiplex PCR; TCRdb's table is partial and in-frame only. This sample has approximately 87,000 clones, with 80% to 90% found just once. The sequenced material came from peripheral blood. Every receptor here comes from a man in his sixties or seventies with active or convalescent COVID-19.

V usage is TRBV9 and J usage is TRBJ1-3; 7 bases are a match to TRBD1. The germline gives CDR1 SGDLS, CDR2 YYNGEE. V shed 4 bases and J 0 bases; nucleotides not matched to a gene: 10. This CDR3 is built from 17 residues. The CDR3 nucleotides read TGTGCCAGCAGCCCCTCAGGGGGGTTCCACTCTGGAAACACCATATATTTT. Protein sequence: CASSPSGGFHSGNTIYF.

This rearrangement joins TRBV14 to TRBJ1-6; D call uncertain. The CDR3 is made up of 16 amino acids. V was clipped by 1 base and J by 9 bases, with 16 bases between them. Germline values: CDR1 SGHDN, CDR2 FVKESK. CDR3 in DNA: TGTGCCAGCAGCCAAGTCGGGCAGCCGCGGGGTTCACCCCTCCACTTT. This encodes CASSQVGQPRGSPLHF. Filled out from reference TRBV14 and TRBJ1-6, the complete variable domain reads EAGVTQFPSHSVIEKGQTVTLRCDPISGHDNLYWYRRVMGKEIKFLLHFVKESKQDESGMPNNRFLAERTGGTYSTLKVQPAELEDSGVYFCASSQVGQPRGSPLHFGNGTRLTVT.

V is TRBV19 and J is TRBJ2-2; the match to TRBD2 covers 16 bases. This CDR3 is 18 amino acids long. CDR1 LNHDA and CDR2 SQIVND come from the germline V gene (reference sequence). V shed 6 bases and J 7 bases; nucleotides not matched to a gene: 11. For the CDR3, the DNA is TGTGCCAGTAGGACGGCCCTGGGACTAGCGGGAGGGAACGGGGAGCTGTTTTTT. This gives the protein CASRTALGLAGGNGELFF.